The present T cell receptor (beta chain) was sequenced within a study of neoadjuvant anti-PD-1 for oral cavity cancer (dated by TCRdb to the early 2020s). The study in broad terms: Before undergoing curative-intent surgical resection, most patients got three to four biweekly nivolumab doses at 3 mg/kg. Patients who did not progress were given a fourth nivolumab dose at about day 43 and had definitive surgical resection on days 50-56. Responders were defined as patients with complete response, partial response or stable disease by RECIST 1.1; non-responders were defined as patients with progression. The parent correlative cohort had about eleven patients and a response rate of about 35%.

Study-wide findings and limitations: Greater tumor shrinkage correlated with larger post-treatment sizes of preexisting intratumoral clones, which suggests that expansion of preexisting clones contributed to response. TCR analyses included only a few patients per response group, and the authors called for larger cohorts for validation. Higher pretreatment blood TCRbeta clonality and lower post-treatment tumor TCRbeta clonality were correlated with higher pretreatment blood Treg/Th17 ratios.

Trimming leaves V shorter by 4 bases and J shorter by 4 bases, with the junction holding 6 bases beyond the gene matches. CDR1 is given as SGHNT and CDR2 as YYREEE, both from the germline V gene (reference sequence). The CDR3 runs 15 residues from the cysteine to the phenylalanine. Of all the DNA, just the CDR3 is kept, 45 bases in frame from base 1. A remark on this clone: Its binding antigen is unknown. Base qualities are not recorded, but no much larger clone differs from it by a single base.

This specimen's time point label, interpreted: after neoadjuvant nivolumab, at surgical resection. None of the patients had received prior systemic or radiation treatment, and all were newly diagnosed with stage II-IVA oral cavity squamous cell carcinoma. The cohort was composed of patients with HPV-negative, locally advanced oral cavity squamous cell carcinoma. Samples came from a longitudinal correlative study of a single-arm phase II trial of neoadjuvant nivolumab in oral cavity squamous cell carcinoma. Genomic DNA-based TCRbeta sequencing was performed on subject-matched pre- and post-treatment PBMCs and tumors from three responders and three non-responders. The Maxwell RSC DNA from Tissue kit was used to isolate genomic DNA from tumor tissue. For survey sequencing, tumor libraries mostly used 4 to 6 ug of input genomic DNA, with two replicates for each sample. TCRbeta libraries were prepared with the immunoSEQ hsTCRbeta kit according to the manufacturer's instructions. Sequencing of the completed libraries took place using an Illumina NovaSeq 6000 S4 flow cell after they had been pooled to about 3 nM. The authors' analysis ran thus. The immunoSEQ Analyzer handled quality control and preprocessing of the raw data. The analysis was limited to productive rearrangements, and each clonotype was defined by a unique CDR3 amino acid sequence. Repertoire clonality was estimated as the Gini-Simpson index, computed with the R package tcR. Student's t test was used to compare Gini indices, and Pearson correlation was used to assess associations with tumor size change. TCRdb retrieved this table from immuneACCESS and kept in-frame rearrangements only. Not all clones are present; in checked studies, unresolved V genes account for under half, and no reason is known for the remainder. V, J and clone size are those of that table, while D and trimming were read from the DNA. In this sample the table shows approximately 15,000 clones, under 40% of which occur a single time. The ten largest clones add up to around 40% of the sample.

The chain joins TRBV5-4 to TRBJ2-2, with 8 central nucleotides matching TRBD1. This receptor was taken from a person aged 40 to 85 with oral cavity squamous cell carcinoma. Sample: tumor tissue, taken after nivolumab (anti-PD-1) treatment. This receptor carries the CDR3 CASSPRQGSTGELFF. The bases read TGTGCCAGCAGCCCTCGACAGGGGAGCACCGGGGAGCTGTTTTTT.